This T cell receptor (beta chain) was obtained from a study of beta chain features in type 1 diabetes. Whole-study findings and limits: There was a moderate but significant shortening of TCRB CDR3s in all four CD4+ subsets of Type 1 diabetes patients.

Comments on this clone: Its antigen remains unknown.

Expressed TCRB transcripts were sequenced because the entire RNA isolate underwent reverse transcription. Some clones are missing from TCRdb's copy, which holds only in-frame ones; the method was immunoSEQ multiplex PCR. The sample holds 140,000 to 150,000 clones; about 13% are singletons and the top ten take 1.3%. This receptor was identified in a man between 18 and 29 years old with type 1 diabetes. Specimen: central memory CD4+ T cells from blood.

CDR3 sequence (DNA): TGTGCCAGCAGCCTTGGACGAAATCAGCCCCAGCATTTT. It encodes CASSLGRNQPQHF. The chain is built from TRBV14 and TRBJ1-5, with D uncertain. V shed 4 bases and J shed 4 bases, with 8 bases lying between them. Germline V gives CDR1 SGHDN, CDR2 FVKESK. The CDR3 runs 13 residues.